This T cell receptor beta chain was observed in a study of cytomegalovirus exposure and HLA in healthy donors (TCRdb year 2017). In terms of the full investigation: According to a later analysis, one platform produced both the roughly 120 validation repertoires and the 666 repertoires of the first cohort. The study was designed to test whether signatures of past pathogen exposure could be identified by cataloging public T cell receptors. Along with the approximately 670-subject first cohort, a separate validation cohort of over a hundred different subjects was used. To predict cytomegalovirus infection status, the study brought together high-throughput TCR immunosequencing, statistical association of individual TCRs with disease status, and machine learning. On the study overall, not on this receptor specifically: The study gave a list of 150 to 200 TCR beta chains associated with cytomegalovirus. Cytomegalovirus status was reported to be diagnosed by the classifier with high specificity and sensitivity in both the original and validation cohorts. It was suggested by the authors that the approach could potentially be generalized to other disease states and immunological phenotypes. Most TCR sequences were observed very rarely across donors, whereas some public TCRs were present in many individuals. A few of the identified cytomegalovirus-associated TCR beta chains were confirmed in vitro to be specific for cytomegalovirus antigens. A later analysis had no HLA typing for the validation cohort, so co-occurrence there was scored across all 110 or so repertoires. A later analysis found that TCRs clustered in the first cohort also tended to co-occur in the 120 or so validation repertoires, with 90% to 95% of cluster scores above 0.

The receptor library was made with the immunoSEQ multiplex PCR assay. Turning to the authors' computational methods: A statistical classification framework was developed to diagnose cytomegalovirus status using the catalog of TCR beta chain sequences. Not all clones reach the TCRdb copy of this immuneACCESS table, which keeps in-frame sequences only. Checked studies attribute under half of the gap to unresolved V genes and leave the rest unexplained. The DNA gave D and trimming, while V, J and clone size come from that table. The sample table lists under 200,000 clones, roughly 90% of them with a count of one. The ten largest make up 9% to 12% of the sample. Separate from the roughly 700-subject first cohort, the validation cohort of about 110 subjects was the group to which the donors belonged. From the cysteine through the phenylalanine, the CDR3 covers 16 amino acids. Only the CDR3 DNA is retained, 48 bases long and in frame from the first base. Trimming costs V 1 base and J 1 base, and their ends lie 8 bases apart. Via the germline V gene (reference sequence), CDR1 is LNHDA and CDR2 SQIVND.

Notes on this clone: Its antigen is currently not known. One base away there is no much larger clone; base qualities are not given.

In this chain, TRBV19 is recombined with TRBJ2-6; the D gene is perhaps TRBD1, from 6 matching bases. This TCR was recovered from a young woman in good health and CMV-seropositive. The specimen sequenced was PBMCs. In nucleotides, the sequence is TGTGCCAGTAGTATAGCCACAGGGTCTGGGGCCAACGTCCTGACTTTC. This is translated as CASSIATGSGANVLTF.